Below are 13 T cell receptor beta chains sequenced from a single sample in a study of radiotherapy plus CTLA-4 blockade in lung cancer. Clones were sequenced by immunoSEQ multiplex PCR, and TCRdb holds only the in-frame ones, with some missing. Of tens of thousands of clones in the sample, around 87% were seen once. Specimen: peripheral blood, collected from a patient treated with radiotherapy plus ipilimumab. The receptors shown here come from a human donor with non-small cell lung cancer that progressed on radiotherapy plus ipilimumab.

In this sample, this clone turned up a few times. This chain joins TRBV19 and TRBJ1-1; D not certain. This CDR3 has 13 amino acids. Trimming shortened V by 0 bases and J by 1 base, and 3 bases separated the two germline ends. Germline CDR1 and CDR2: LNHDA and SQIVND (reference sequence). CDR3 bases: TGTGCCAGTAGTATAGAGGCGAACACTGAAGCTTTCTTT. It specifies CASSIEANTEAFF.

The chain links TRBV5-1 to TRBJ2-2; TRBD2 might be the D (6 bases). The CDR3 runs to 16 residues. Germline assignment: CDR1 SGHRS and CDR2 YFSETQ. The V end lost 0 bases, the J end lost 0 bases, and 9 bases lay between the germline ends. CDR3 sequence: CASSLAGRSNTGELFF. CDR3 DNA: TGCGCCAGCAGCTTGGCGGGGAGGTCGAACACCGGGGAGCTGTTTTTT.

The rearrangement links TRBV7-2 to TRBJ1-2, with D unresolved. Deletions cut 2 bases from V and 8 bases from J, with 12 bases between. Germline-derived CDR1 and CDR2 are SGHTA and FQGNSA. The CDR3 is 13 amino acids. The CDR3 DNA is TGTGCCAGCAGCTTATTGTACGGTAGCGGCTACACCTTC. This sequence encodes CASSLLYGSGYTF.

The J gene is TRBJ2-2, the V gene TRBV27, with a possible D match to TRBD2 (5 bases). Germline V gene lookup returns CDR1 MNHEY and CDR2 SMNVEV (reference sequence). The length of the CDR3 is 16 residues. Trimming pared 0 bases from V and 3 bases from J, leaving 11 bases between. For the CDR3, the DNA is TGTGCCAGCAGTTTATCTGGCGGGTCGGACACCGGGGAGCTGTTTTTT. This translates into CASSLSGGSDTGELFF.

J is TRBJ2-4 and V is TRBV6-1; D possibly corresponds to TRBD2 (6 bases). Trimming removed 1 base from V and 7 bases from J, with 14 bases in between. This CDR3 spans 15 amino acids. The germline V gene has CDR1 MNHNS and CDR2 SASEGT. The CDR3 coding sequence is TGTGCCAGCAGTGAAGGCATCGGCGGGGTTAACATTCAGTACTTC. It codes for CASSEGIGGVNIQYF.

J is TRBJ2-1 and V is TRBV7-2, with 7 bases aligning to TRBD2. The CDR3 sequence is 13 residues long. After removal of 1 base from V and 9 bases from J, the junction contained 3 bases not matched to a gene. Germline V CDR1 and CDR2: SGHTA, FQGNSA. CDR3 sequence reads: CASSLVRTSEQFF. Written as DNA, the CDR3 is TGTGCCAGCAGCTTAGTTAGGACTAGTGAGCAGTTCTTC.

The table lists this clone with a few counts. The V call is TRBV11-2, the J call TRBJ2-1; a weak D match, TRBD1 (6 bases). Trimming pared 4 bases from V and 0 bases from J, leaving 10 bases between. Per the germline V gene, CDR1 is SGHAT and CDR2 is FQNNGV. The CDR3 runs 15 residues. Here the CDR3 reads CASSSQGSSYNEQFF. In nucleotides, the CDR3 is TGTGCCAGCAGCTCTCAGGGGAGCTCCTACAATGAGCAGTTCTTC.

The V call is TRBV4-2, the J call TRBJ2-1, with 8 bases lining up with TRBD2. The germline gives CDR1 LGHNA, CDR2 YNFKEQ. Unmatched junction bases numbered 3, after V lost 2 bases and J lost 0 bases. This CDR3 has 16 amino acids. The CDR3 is CASSQPLAGSYNEQFF. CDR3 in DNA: TGTGCCAGCAGCCAACCGCTAGCGGGCTCCTACAATGAGCAGTTCTTC.

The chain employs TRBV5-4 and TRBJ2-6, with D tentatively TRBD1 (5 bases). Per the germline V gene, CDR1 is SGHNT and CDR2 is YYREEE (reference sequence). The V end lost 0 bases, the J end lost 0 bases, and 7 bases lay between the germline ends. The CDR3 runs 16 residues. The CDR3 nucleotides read TGTGCCAGCAGCTTGGCAGGGTCCTCTGGGGCCAACGTCCTGACTTTC. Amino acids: CASSLAGSSGANVLTF.

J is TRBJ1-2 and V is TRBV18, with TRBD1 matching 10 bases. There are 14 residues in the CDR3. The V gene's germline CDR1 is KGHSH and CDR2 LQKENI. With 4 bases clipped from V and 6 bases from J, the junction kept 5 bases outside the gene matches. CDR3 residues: CASSRGTGEDGYTF. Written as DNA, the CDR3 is TGTGCCAGCTCACGCGGGACAGGGGAAGATGGCTACACCTTC.

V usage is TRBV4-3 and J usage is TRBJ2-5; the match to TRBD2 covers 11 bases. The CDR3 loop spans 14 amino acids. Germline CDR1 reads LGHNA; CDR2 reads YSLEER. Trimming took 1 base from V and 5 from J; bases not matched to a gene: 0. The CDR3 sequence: CASSQGTSGETQYF. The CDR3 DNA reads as TGCGCCAGCAGCCAAGGGACTAGCGGGGAGACCCAGTACTTC.

CDR3 amino acids: CASSEDASGGYNEQFF. The CDR3 DNA sequence: TGTGCCAGCAGTGAAGACGCTAGCGGGGGGTACAATGAGCAGTTCTTC. The rearrangement uses TRBV2 and TRBJ2-1; 11 nucleotides agree with TRBD2. Looked up from germline, CDR1 is SNHLY and CDR2 is FYNNEI. The CDR3 totals 16 residues. V lost 1 base to trimming and J lost 4 bases; unmatched junction nucleotides: 3.

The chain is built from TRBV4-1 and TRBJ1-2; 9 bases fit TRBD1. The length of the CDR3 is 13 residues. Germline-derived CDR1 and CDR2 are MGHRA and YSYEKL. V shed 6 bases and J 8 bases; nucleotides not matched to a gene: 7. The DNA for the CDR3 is TGCGCCAGCAGGGAACAGGGGGCTGAAGGCTACACCTTC. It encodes CASREQGAEGYTF.